This T cell receptor (beta chain) derives from a study of PD-L1 blockade in urothelial cancer. Study-level background: Patients began atezolizumab, 1,200 mg intravenously every 3 weeks, in about 2014. Once treatment had started, blood was analyzed at 3 weeks (second dose) and again at 6 weeks.

Produced via immunoSEQ multiplex PCR; TCRdb's table is partial and in-frame only. The data show some 47,000 clones, roughly 86% seen once. CDR3 length: 16 residues. After removal of 3 bases from V and 3 bases from J, the junction contained 6 bases not matched to a gene. The germline gives CDR1 LNHDA, CDR2 SQIVND (reference sequence). The study collected 1 to 8 samples per patient, pretreatment and on-treatment. Here the sequenced sample was PBMCs, taken around atezolizumab (anti-PD-L1) treatment. J is TRBJ2-1 and V is TRBV19, with 9 positions matching TRBD2. The TCR originated in a man in his 70s with urothelial cancer. The CDR3 DNA reads as TGTGCCAGTAGTATTCGACTAGCGGCCGTCTACAATGAGCAGTTCTTC. Translation: CASSIRLAAVYNEQFF.